These 18 T cell receptor beta chains were all obtained from the same sample, sequenced in a study of cytomegalovirus exposure and HLA in healthy donors (TCRdb year 2017). Library method: the immunoSEQ multiplex PCR assay. For the multiplex PCR, a mixture combining 60 forward primers for TCR Vbeta segments and 13 reverse primers for TCR Jbeta segments was used. Held by TCRdb, this immuneACCESS table contains in-frame sequences only and omits some clones. Under half of the omission traces to an unresolved V gene where checked; the cause of the rest is unknown. This sample gives some 160,000 clones in total; roughly 80% of them show up just once. The ten largest clones add up to 8.5% of the sample. Sequenced sample: PBMCs. Receptor source: a male donor in good health and CMV-seropositive.

This clone was counted once. V is TRBV7-2 and J is TRBJ2-5; 15 bases are a match to TRBD2. The DNA end favors TRBJ2-7, so the J call may be wrong. The CDR3 sequence is 16 residues long. Germline assignment: CDR1 SGHTA and CDR2 FQGNSA. CDR3 residues: CASSVMGLAGGDEQYF. The DNA of the CDR3 is TGTGCCAGCAGCGTTATGGGACTAGCGGGAGGCGACGAGCAGTACTTC.

The chain couples TRBV5-6 to TRBJ1-2, with D tentatively TRBD1 (6 bases). CDR1 is SGHDT, CDR2 YYEEEE, per germline. V dropped 5 bases and J dropped 4 bases, with 15 bases sitting between them. The CDR3 loop spans 14 amino acids. CDR3 in DNA: TGTGCCAGCAGTTACAGGGTGGTCGGCTATGGCTACACCTTC. Protein: CASSYRVVGYGYTF.

The chain recombines TRBV7-8 with TRBJ2-7, with a tentative D call TRBD2 (5 bases). The CDR3 consists of 15 residues. The V gene lost 5 bases and the J gene lost 2 bases, with 16 bases spanning the gap. The germline CDR1 and CDR2 sequences are SGHVS and FQNEAQ. The CDR3 nucleotides read TGTGCCAGCAGCCCAGAAGCGGACGGACCCTACGAGCAGTACTTC. This translates into CASSPEADGPYEQYF.

This clone has only a few counts. The rearrangement links TRBV27 to TRBJ2-3, with D perhaps matching TRBD1 (5 bases). Germline V gene lookup returns CDR1 MNHEY and CDR2 SMNVEV (reference sequence). With 5 bases removed from V and 10 bases from J, the gap between germline ends came to 13 bases. CDR3 size: 12 residues. CDR3 region: CASSPPTEAQYF. The CDR3 nucleotides are TGTGCCAGCAGTCCCCCGACAGAAGCGCAGTATTTT.

The rearrangement joins TRBV28 to TRBJ2-4, with D unclear. Germline V lookup: CDR1 MDHEN, CDR2 SYDVKM. Trimming pared 6 bases from V and 6 bases from J, leaving 12 bases between. CDR3 length: 13 residues. CDR3 in DNA: TGTGCCAGCAGCAATCCTGGCCTAAACATTCAGTACTTC. It translates to CASSNPGLNIQYF.

J is TRBJ2-7 and V is TRBV4-1; 7 positions match TRBD1. From germline, CDR1 is MGHRA and CDR2 YSYEKL. The CDR3 runs 14 residues. V was pared by 5 bases and J by 4 bases, with 8 bases of the junction left unmatched. Here the CDR3 DNA reads TGCGCCAGCAGCATCCGGGACAGCCCTTACGAGCAGTACTTC. It yields the protein CASSIRDSPYEQYF.

This clone was counted a single time. The chain carries TRBV19 and TRBJ1-1, with 9 bases identical to TRBD1. The V segment lost 10 bases and the J segment 4 bases; nucleotides outside the gene matches: 10. The CDR3 runs 14 residues. Germline lookup yields CDR1 LNHDA and CDR2 SQIVND (reference sequence). The CDR3: CATQGQGRSTEAFF. The CDR3 nucleotides read TGTGCCACTCAAGGACAGGGGAGAAGCACTGAAGCTTTCTTT.

The gene calls are TRBV28 and TRBJ2-7; TRBD2 matches at 11 bases. The V and J ends lost 5 bases and 4 bases, in that order; junction bases with no gene match: 10. The germline V gene encodes CDR1 MDHEN and CDR2 SYDVKM. The CDR3 consists of 16 residues. The CDR3 DNA is TGTGCCAGCAGTCTCGCGACTAGCGGGGCGACTTACGAGCAGTACTTC. Translating gives CASSLATSGATYEQYF.

V is TRBV5-4 and J is TRBJ2-7, with D unclear. Germline CDR1 is SGHNT and CDR2 is YYREEE (reference sequence). Trimming removed 0 bases at V and 5 bases at J, with 3 bases between. The CDR3 is made up of 11 amino acids. As DNA, the CDR3 is TGTGCCAGCAGCTTGGGCGACGAGCAGTACTTC. It translates to CASSLGDEQYF.

This chain links TRBV5-1 with TRBJ2-2, with 10 positions matching TRBD1. The CDR3 runs to 16 residues. Per germline, CDR1 SGHRS and CDR2 YFSETQ. V gave up 4 bases and J gave up 6 bases; unmatched junction bases: 9. The CDR3 reads CASSQGQGRVPGELFF. The CDR3 bases are TGCGCCAGCAGCCAGGGACAGGGGCGAGTTCCCGGGGAGCTGTTTTTT.

The rearrangement joins TRBV13 to TRBJ2-3; D remains unclear. Germline assignment: CDR1 PRHDT and CDR2 FYEKMQ (reference sequence). The CDR3 totals 15 residues. Trimming cost V 0 bases and J 0 bases, with 7 bases left between them. Here the CDR3 DNA reads TGTGCCAGCAGCTTAGGGCTGACTAGCACAGATACGCAGTATTTT. Its translation is CASSLGLTSTDTQYF.

The CDR3 loop reads CASSHSDSVSGNTIYF. CDR3 sequence (DNA): TGTGCCAGCTCACATTCTGACAGTGTCTCTGGAAACACCATATATTTT. The chain joins TRBV18 to TRBJ1-3, with D maybe TRBD1 (5 bases). V gave up 4 bases and J gave up 0 bases, with 13 bases separating them. Germline V gene sequence: CDR1 KGHSH, CDR2 LQKENI. The CDR3 is made up of 16 amino acids.

Details on this clone: The germline gene is not matched at one end of the junction; a read error may be the cause. This chain connects TRBV7-9 to TRBJ1-6, with 8 bases lining up with TRBD1. Germline-derived CDR1 and CDR2 are SEHNR and FQNEAQ (reference sequence). The CDR3 has 17 amino acids. In DNA form, the CDR3 reads TGTTCCAGCAGCTTAGCGAGGACAGGGAATTTTAATTCACCCCTCCACTTT. The encoded protein is CSSSLARTGNFNSPLHF. The variable domain in full, with the rest retrieved from reference TRBV7-9 and TRBJ1-6, is DTGVSQNPRHKITKRGQNVTFRCDPISEHNRLYWYRQTLGQGPEFLTYFQNEAQLEKSRLLSDRFSAERPKGSFSTLEIQRTEQGDSAMYLCSSSLARTGNFNSPLHFGNGTRLTVT.

The CDR3 nucleotides are TGCGCCAGCAGCCCCGGACTCTACGAGCAGTACTTC. This gives the protein CASSPGLYEQYF. The chain carries TRBV5-1 and TRBJ2-7, with D perhaps matching TRBD2 (5 bases). The CDR3 is made up of 12 amino acids. Trimming removed 4 bases at V and 3 bases at J, with 8 bases between. Germline V gene lookup returns CDR1 SGHRS and CDR2 YFSETQ.

This sequence joins TRBV30 and TRBJ2-3; 8 nucleotides agree with TRBD2. This CDR3 contains 13 residues. Trimming removed 8 bases from V and 4 bases from J; junction bases left unmatched: 8. From germline, CDR1 is GTSNPN and CDR2 SVGIG (reference sequence). CDR3 protein: CAIGAGGSDTQYF. The CDR3 coding sequence is TGTGCCATCGGTGCGGGGGGTTCAGATACGCAGTATTTT.

The chain joins TRBV28 to TRBJ2-7, with a weak D call TRBD1 (6 bases). The germline V gene has CDR1 MDHEN and CDR2 SYDVKM. V was pared by 8 bases and J by 9 bases, with 23 bases between. CDR3 length: 14 residues. CDR3 DNA: TGTGCCAGCGGAACAGGGAGCCGGCGGAGCGGGCAGTACTTC. This gives the protein CASGTGSRRSGQYF.

The chain employs TRBV7-8 and TRBJ1-2; 7 bases match TRBD1. The CDR3 extends over 15 amino acids. After removal of 4 bases from V and 0 bases from J, the junction contained 5 bases not matched to a gene. CDR1 and CDR2 from the germline V gene are SGHVS and FQNEAQ. The CDR3 reads CASSSDGTANYGYTF. The CDR3 region has the DNA TGTGCCAGCAGCTCGGACGGGACAGCTAACTATGGCTACACCTTC.

The chain joins TRBV7-9 to TRBJ1-3; D possibly corresponds to TRBD1 (6 bases). The CDR3 loop spans 14 amino acids. Germline V lookup: CDR1 SEHNR, CDR2 FQNEAQ (reference sequence). V shed 5 bases and J shed 3 bases, with 11 bases lying between them. CDR3 protein: CASSPGVDGNTIYF. CDR3 coding DNA: TGTGCCAGCAGCCCAGGGGTTGATGGAAACACCATATATTTT.